The 20 T cell receptor beta chains listed next were all sequenced from one sample in a study of T cells in tuberculosis. Using immunoSEQ multiplex PCR, the repertoire was profiled, and TCRdb retains in-frame clones only, with some absent. The repertoire holds roughly 35,000 clones, about 93% seen once, with roughly 7% in the top ten. The specimen was PBMCs. The receptors were sampled from a donor aged 10-30 years with latent tuberculosis or without tuberculosis infection.

Here the CDR3 DNA reads TGCAGGAGGGACAGGGTAATCGAAGCTTTCTTT. It encodes CRRDRVIEAFF. The chain links TRBV20-1 to TRBJ1-1; 9 bases are a match to TRBD1. Germline V gives CDR1 DFQATT, CDR2 SNEGSKA (reference sequence). The CDR3 has 11 amino acids.

This rearrangement joins TRBV30 to TRBJ2-7; maybe TRBD2 (5 bases). Trimming stripped 2 bases from V and 3 bases from J, with 11 bases between. The CDR3 is 13 residues long. The germline CDR1 and CDR2 sequences are GTSNPN and SVGIG (reference sequence). This CDR3 is CAWSPPRGYEQYF. CDR3 DNA: TGTGCCTGGAGTCCTCCACGGGGCTACGAGCAGTACTTC.

V gene TRBV9 combines with J gene TRBJ2-3; TRBD2 aligns across 14 bases. Germline assignment: CDR1 SGDLS and CDR2 YYNGEE. This CDR3 contains 16 residues. The V and J ends lost 4 bases and 4 bases, in that order; junction bases with no gene match: 5. The CDR3 reads CASSTGLAGGADTQYF. CDR3 sequence (DNA): TGTGCCAGCAGCACCGGACTAGCGGGGGGAGCAGATACGCAGTATTTT.

The chain employs TRBV5-4 and TRBJ1-1; D call uncertain. The length of the CDR3 is 15 residues. CDR1 and CDR2 from the germline V gene are SGHNT and YYREEE (reference sequence). Trimming took off 4 bases at V and 6 bases at J, with 19 bases between the two ends. The CDR3 protein is CASSGGEKVVSEAFF. DNA of the CDR3: TGTGCCAGCAGCGGAGGAGAAAAGGTTGTCTCTGAAGCTTTCTTT.

J is TRBJ2-3 and V is TRBV19; 9 nucleotides agree with TRBD2. This CDR3 is built from 14 residues. In germline, CDR1 is LNHDA, CDR2 SQIVND (reference sequence). The V and J ends lost 7 bases and 6 bases, in that order; junction bases with no gene match: 8. CDR3 loop: CASNGGLAIDTQYF. Written as DNA, the CDR3 is TGTGCCAGTAATGGGGGACTAGCAATTGATACGCAGTATTTT. Looking up the rest from reference TRBV19 and TRBJ2-3 gives the full variable domain: DGGITQSPKYLFRKEGQNVTLSCEQNLNHDAMYWYRQDPGQGLRLIYYSQIVNDFQKGDIAEGYSVSREKKESFPLTVTSAQKNPTAFYLCASNGGLAIDTQYFGPGTRLTVL.

This chain joins TRBV30 and TRBJ1-2; unclear D gene. The CDR3 totals 12 residues. The V and J ends lost 5 bases and 8 bases respectively, with 15 bases between them. Germline-derived CDR1 and CDR2 are GTSNPN and SVGIG (reference sequence). In nucleotides, the CDR3 is TGTGCCTGGCGACCGGGGAATGGGGGCTACACCTTC. As protein: CAWRPGNGGYTF.

The chain uses TRBV9 and TRBJ2-7, with D possibly being TRBD1 (5 bases). CDR3 size: 12 residues. Germline V gene lookup returns CDR1 SGDLS and CDR2 YYNGEE. V was pared by 0 bases and J by 6 bases, with 7 bases between. The CDR3 coding sequence is TGTGCCAGCAGCGTAGAAGGGGCCGAGCAGTACTTC. It is translated as CASSVEGAEQYF.

This clone showed up just once. The CDR3 sequence is CASSSGQGVLPQHF. The CDR3 nucleotides read TGTGCCAGCAGCTCCGGACAGGGGGTTTTGCCCCAGCATTTT. This chain connects TRBV7-3 to TRBJ1-5, with 10 positions matching TRBD1. The CDR3 runs to 14 residues. The germline V gene encodes CDR1 SGHTA and CDR2 FQGTGA. Trimming cost V 4 bases and J 9 bases; bases outside gene matches: 6.

The chain employs TRBV4-1 and TRBJ1-4; perhaps TRBD1 as D (6 bases). CDR3 length equals 18 residues. V gave up 1 base and J gave up 1 base, with 16 bases separating them. CDR1 and CDR2 from the germline V gene are MGHRA and YSYEKL. The CDR3 reads CASSQGGRGGVTNEKLFF. For the CDR3, the DNA is TGCGCCAGCAGCCAAGGGGGAAGGGGGGGTGTAACTAATGAAAAACTGTTTTTT.

The rearrangement uses TRBV9 and TRBJ1-1, with D unresolved. Germline CDR1 is SGDLS and CDR2 is YYNGEE. The CDR3 length is 12 residues. With 1 base removed from V and 5 bases from J, the gap between germline ends came to 6 bases. The CDR3: CASSVSGTEAFF. As DNA, the CDR3 is TGTGCCAGCAGCGTATCCGGGACTGAAGCTTTCTTT. The full variable domain, with the rest looked up from reference TRBV9 and TRBJ1-1, is DSGVTQTPKHLITATGQRVTLRCSPRSGDLSVYWYQQSLDQGLQFLIQYYNGEERAKGNILERFSAQQFPDLHSELNLSSLELGDSALYFCASSVSGTEAFFGQGTRLTVV.

The chain carries TRBV18 and TRBJ1-2; a weak D match, TRBD1 (6 bases). Germline-derived CDR1 and CDR2 are KGHSH and LQKENI. The CDR3 runs 18 residues. The V end was cut by 3 bases, the J end by 5 bases, with 25 bases between. The chain's CDR3 is CASSPSNVQTRTEYGYTF. Written as DNA, the CDR3 is TGTGCCAGCTCACCGTCTAATGTACAGACAAGGACAGAATATGGCTACACCTTC.

J is TRBJ1-3 and V is TRBV6-1; perhaps TRBD1 as D (6 bases). CDR1 and CDR2 from the germline V gene are MNHNS and SASEGT. The CDR3 has 13 amino acids. V shed 4 bases and J shed 7 bases, with 11 bases lying between them. The CDR3 nucleotides are TGTGCCAGCAGTGTTAGGGGGTGGAACACCATATATTTT. Protein sequence: CASSVRGWNTIYF.

This clone was picked up one time. The CDR3 loop is CATSRDSLVGGYTF. The CDR3 nucleotides are TGTGCCACCAGCAGAGATTCCCTAGTAGGTGGCTACACCTTC. The V call is TRBV15, the J call TRBJ1-2; D gene unclear. Germline V gene sequence: CDR1 LNHNV, CDR2 YYDKDF (reference sequence). Trimming cost V 0 bases and J 7 bases, with 12 bases left between them. This CDR3 region has 14 residues.

The chain links TRBV6-6 to TRBJ1-1; TRBD1 is a possible D gene (5 bases). V was pared by 5 bases and J by 2 bases, with 15 bases between. The CDR3 totals 15 residues. In germline, CDR1 is MNHNY, CDR2 SVGAGI (reference sequence). CDR3 region: CASSPGGVYNTEAFF. The CDR3 DNA follows: TGTGCCAGCAGTCCCGGGGGGGTCTACAACACTGAAGCTTTCTTT.

This clone has only a few counts. The V call is TRBV4-1, the J call TRBJ1-2; 9 bases line up with TRBD1. The ends lost 6 bases at V and 9 bases at J; junction bases unmatched: 11. This CDR3 is 14 amino acids long. CDR1 is MGHRA and CDR2 is YSYEKL in the germline V gene. This CDR3 reads CASSLSRDRASYTF. The CDR3 coding sequence is TGCGCCAGCAGTCTCAGCCGGGACAGGGCAAGCTACACCTTC.

The V and J genes are TRBV19 and TRBJ1-5, with D uncertain. The CDR3 spans 15 residues. Trimming took off 4 bases at V and 7 bases at J, with 17 bases between the two ends. CDR1 is LNHDA and CDR2 is SQIVND in the germline V gene (reference sequence). This CDR3 reads CASSKGWTLRQPQHF. CDR3 nucleotides: TGTGCCAGTAGTAAAGGGTGGACTTTGAGGCAGCCCCAGCATTTT.

The DNA of the CDR3 is TGCGCCAGCAGCCAAGAGCCCACTAGCGGGGGGGCCGATGAGCAGTTCTTC. As protein: CASSQEPTSGGADEQFF. V usage is TRBV4-1 and J usage is TRBJ2-1; TRBD2 aligns across 13 bases. Losses at the gene ends were 0 bases for V and 8 bases for J; bases not matched to a gene: 7. This CDR3 contains 17 residues. Germline V CDR1 and CDR2: MGHRA, YSYEKL.

In regard to this clone: The same CDR3 arises from other DNA sequences in this sample as well. V usage is TRBV10-3 and J usage is TRBJ1-5; the match to TRBD1 covers 8 bases. The V gene end was trimmed by 3 bases and the J gene end by 1 base; junction bases not matched to a gene: 2. The CDR3 is 15 amino acids. Germline V gives CDR1 ENHRY, CDR2 SYGVKD. The CDR3 DNA sequence: TGTGCCATCAGTGAAAGGACAGGGAGCAATCAGCCCCAGCATTTT. Translated, it gives CAISERTGSNQPQHF.

The chain links TRBV28 to TRBJ2-1; D may be TRBD2 (6 bases). The V end lost 5 bases, the J end lost 6 bases, and 20 bases lay between the germline ends. Looked up from germline, CDR1 is MDHEN and CDR2 is SYDVKM. CDR3 length: 16 amino acids. In DNA form, the CDR3 reads TGTGCCAGCAGTCCCCCCGGGACTTTGGGCGGCAATGAGCAGTTCTTC. Amino acid sequence: CASSPPGTLGGNEQFF.

The V and J genes are TRBV6-5 and TRBJ1-1; 7 bases are a match to TRBD1. Germline V gives CDR1 MNHEY, CDR2 SVGAGI. CDR3 length: 12 residues. After removal of 8 bases from V and 4 bases from J, the junction contained 4 bases not matched to a gene. CDR3 residues: CASDRVTTEAFF. CDR3 bases: TGTGCCAGCGACAGGGTGACCACTGAAGCTTTCTTT.